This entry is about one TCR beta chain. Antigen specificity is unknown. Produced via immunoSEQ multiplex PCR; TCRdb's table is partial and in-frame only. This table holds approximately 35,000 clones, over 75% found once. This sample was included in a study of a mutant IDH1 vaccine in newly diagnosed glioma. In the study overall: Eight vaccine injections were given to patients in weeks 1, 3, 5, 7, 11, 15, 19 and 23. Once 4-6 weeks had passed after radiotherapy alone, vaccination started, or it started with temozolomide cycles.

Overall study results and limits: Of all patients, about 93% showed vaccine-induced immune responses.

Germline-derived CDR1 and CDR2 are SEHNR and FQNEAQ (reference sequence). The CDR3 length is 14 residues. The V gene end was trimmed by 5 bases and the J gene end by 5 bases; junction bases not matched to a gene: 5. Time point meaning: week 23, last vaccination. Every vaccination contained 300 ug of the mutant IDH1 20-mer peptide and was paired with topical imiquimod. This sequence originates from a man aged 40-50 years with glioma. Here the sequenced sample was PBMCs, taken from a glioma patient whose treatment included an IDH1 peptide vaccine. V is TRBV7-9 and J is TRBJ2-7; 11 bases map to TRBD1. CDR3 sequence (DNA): TGTGCCAGCAGCAAATGGACAGGGGGCAACGAGCAGTACTTC. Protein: CASSKWTGGNEQYF.